A single sample is the source of the 26 T cell receptor beta chains below, sequenced in a study of blood T cell repertoires in COVID-19. Generated by immunoSEQ multiplex PCR, the TCRdb table keeps only in-frame clones and is missing some. This sample yields roughly 200,000 clones, of which around four fifths are seen a single time; around 8.9% belongs to the top ten. The sequenced sample was peripheral blood. The receptor set was obtained from a middle-aged man with active or convalescent COVID-19.

The chain couples TRBV7-9 to TRBJ2-5; D remains ambiguous. This CDR3 comprises 12 residues. Germline V gene data show CDR1 as SEHNR and CDR2 as FQNEAQ (reference sequence). V shed 2 bases and J shed 5 bases, with 6 bases lying between them. DNA of the CDR3: TGTGCCAGCAGCTTAACTTTGGAGACCCAGTACTTC. This codes for CASSLTLETQYF.

The chain is built from TRBV19 and TRBJ1-2; perhaps TRBD1 as D (5 bases). Looked up from germline, CDR1 is LNHDA and CDR2 is SQIVND (reference sequence). V dropped 1 base and J dropped 5 bases, with 11 bases sitting between them. There are 14 residues in the CDR3. The CDR3 DNA is TGTGCCAGTAGTATAGGTAGACAGAGGTATGGCTACACCTTC. Translated, it gives CASSIGRQRYGYTF. Looking up the rest from reference TRBV19 and TRBJ1-2 gives the full variable domain: DGGITQSPKYLFRKEGQNVTLSCEQNLNHDAMYWYRQDPGQGLRLIYYSQIVNDFQKGDIAEGYSVSREKKESFPLTVTSAQKNPTAFYLCASSIGRQRYGYTFGSGTRLTVV.

This clone was observed a handful of times. This chain uses TRBV7-3 with TRBJ2-7; 8 nucleotides line up with TRBD1. There are 13 residues in the CDR3. J gave up 4 bases and V 4 bases, and 3 bases lay outside the gene matches. In germline, CDR1 is SGHTA, CDR2 FQGTGA. The CDR3 coding sequence is TGTGCCAGCAGCTCCGGGGACAGGTACGAGCAGTACTTC. This sequence encodes CASSSGDRYEQYF.

V gene TRBV7-9 combines with J gene TRBJ2-1, with 12 positions matching TRBD2. Losses at the gene ends were 5 bases for V and 4 bases for J; bases not matched to a gene: 15. This CDR3 region has 19 residues. Germline lookup yields CDR1 SEHNR and CDR2 FQNEAQ (reference sequence). CDR3 nucleotide sequence: TGTGCCAGCAGCCCTGCAGCGGGGCTAGCGGGGGGGCTGTACAATGAGCAGTTCTTC. It yields the protein CASSPAAGLAGGLYNEQFF.

The rearrangement joins TRBV10-3 to TRBJ2-5, with D maybe TRBD1 (8 bases). Trimming cost V 5 bases and J 3 bases, with 13 bases left between them. From germline, CDR1 is ENHRY and CDR2 SYGVKD. CDR3 length: 14 amino acids. CDR3 coding DNA: TGTGCCATCAGTCTACAGGGGGGGAAAGAGACCCAGTACTTC. It encodes CAISLQGGKETQYF.

The chain has TRBV7-9 and TRBJ2-3, with D maybe TRBD2 (6 bases). Germline V gene lookup returns CDR1 SEHNR and CDR2 FQNEAQ (reference sequence). This CDR3 region has 17 residues. V was pared by 5 bases and J by 6 bases, with 24 bases between. The chain's CDR3 is CASSGGVLASLSDTQYF. As DNA, the CDR3 is TGTGCCAGCAGCGGCGGGGTGCTAGCTTCTTTGTCGGATACGCAGTATTTT.

The chain links TRBV7-3 to TRBJ2-3; 7 bases agree with TRBD1. Germline V gene data show CDR1 as SGHTA and CDR2 as FQGTGA. This CDR3 contains 15 residues. J was trimmed by 2 bases and V by 8 bases; bases with no gene match: 10. The CDR3 here is CASAPTGAPTDTQYF. The CDR3 nucleotides read TGTGCCAGCGCACCCACAGGGGCCCCCACAGATACGCAGTATTTT.

The genes are TRBV9 and TRBJ2-7, with 9 bases that match TRBD2. Germline V gene lookup returns CDR1 SGDLS and CDR2 YYNGEE. Germline trimming cut 2 bases from V and 5 bases from J; bases unmatched to any gene: 8. The length of the CDR3 is 15 residues. CDR3 protein: CASSVSAVAGDEQYF. In DNA, the CDR3 is TGTGCCAGCAGCGTCTCGGCAGTAGCGGGAGACGAGCAGTACTTC.

V gene TRBV3-1 (or the pseudogene TRBV3-2) combines with J gene TRBJ2-3, with 8 bases that match TRBD2. Looked up from germline, CDR1 is LGHDT and CDR2 is YNNKEL (reference sequence). The CDR3 extends over 21 amino acids. The trim removed 1 base at V and 0 bases at J, leaving 18 bases unmatched. Here the CDR3 DNA reads TGTGCCAGCAGCCAAGTTCCCTATCCACCTAGCGGGCCGAGGAGCACAGATACGCAGTATTTT. Encoded protein: CASSQVPYPPSGPRSTDTQYF.

The V and J genes are TRBV30 and TRBJ2-7; 9 bases match TRBD1. V lost 2 bases, J lost 6 bases, and 11 bases stayed unmatched. This CDR3 is built from 15 residues. The V gene's germline CDR1 is GTSNPN and CDR2 SVGIG (reference sequence). The CDR3 spells CAWSPTRTGVGEQYF. In DNA form, the CDR3 reads TGTGCCTGGAGTCCAACTAGGACAGGGGTTGGCGAGCAGTACTTC.

The V gene is TRBV9, the J gene TRBJ1-2, with 8 bases identical to TRBD1. J gave up 8 bases and V 4 bases, and 7 bases lay outside the gene matches. The CDR3 spans 13 residues. Looked up from germline, CDR1 is SGDLS and CDR2 is YYNGEE. The CDR3, as DNA: TGTGCCAGCAGCAACGGACAGGGAGGCGGCTACACCTTC. Translation: CASSNGQGGGYTF. Complete variable domain (other parts from reference TRBV9 and TRBJ1-2): DSGVTQTPKHLITATGQRVTLRCSPRSGDLSVYWYQQSLDQGLQFLIQYYNGEERAKGNILERFSAQQFPDLHSELNLSSLELGDSALYFCASSNGQGGGYTFGSGTRLTVV.

CDR3 residues: CASSQDAGYNSYEQYF. In nucleotides, the CDR3 is TGCGCCAGCAGCCAAGATGCGGGTTATAACTCCTACGAGCAGTACTTC. This sequence joins TRBV4-1 and TRBJ2-7; a weak D match, TRBD2 (5 bases). CDR3 size: 16 residues. Trimming pared 0 bases from V and 0 bases from J, leaving 12 bases between. Germline lookup yields CDR1 MGHRA and CDR2 YSYEKL.

For this clone: Different DNA sequences within this sample yield the same CDR3. This rearrangement joins TRBV18 to TRBJ1-5, with 7 bases matching TRBD1. The CDR3 contains 13 residues. Germline trimming cut 5 bases from V and 4 bases from J; bases unmatched to any gene: 2. Germline assignment: CDR1 KGHSH and CDR2 LQKENI. The CDR3 DNA sequence: TGTGCCAGCTCAGGGACAGCAAATCAGCCCCAGCATTTT. Translated: CASSGTANQPQHF.

The chain uses TRBV2 and TRBJ2-1; 13 positions agree with TRBD2. The germline gives CDR1 SNHLY, CDR2 FYNNEI. Trimming cost V 4 bases and J 9 bases; bases outside gene matches: 9. The CDR3 loop spans 16 amino acids. The CDR3 nucleotides are TGTGCCAGCAGTGGACCTGGGACTAGCGGGAAGGGTGAGCAGTTCTTC. This translates into CASSGPGTSGKGEQFF.

The J gene is TRBJ1-2, the V gene TRBV6-5; 7 bases line up with TRBD1. Germline V lookup: CDR1 MNHEY, CDR2 SVGAGI. CDR3 length: 13 residues. The ends lost 7 bases at V and 3 bases at J; junction bases unmatched: 5. DNA for the CDR3: TGTGCCAGCACCGGAGGACAGGACTATGGCTACACCTTC. Its translation: CASTGGQDYGYTF.

As concerns this clone: A junction end diverges from the germline sequence, so it may reflect a read error. The chain is built from TRBV7-7 and TRBJ2-5; D possibly corresponds to TRBD1 (5 bases). CDR1 and CDR2 (germline): SSHAT, FNYEAQ (reference sequence). There are 13 residues in the CDR3. The CDR3 protein is CASSFTGEETQYF. Written as DNA, the CDR3 is TGTGCTAGCAGCTTCACAGGCGAAGAGACCCAGTACTTC.

V gene TRBV7-9 combines with J gene TRBJ2-7; D is perhaps TRBD1 (5 bases). CDR3 size: 12 residues. Germline assignment: CDR1 SEHNR and CDR2 FQNEAQ (reference sequence). With 9 bases removed from V and 0 bases from J, the gap between germline ends came to 9 bases. CDR3 sequence (DNA): TGTGCCAGTAGACAGAGCTCCTACGAGCAGTACTTC. Its translation is CASRQSSYEQYF.

This sequence joins TRBV7-2 and TRBJ1-1, with a tentative D call TRBD1 (5 bases). The V gene lost 5 bases and the J gene lost 1 base, with 14 bases spanning the gap. Germline V gene sequence: CDR1 SGHTA, CDR2 FQGNSA. This CDR3 has 15 residues. The CDR3 DNA sequence: TGTGCCAGCAGCGCCCAAGGTGGGGCGAACACTGAAGCTTTCTTT. It specifies CASSAQGGANTEAFF.

The chain has TRBV19 and TRBJ2-2; TRBD1 matches 8 bases. CDR1 LNHDA and CDR2 SQIVND come from the germline V gene (reference sequence). With 5 bases clipped from V and 6 bases from J, the junction kept 5 bases outside the gene matches. The CDR3 runs 14 residues. CDR3 nucleotide sequence: TGTGCCAGTAGTGCGCGGACAGGGCCCGGGGAGCTGTTTTTT. Protein product: CASSARTGPGELFF. The whole variable domain, remainder taken from reference TRBV19 and TRBJ2-2, is DGGITQSPKYLFRKEGQNVTLSCEQNLNHDAMYWYRQDPGQGLRLIYYSQIVNDFQKGDIAEGYSVSREKKESFPLTVTSAQKNPTAFYLCASSARTGPGELFFGEGSRLTVL.

V and J are TRBV7-6 and TRBJ1-2; D possibly corresponds to TRBD1 (5 bases). The V gene lost 5 bases and the J gene lost 3 bases, with 16 bases spanning the gap. CDR3 length equals 15 residues. The V gene's germline CDR1 is SGHVS and CDR2 FNYEAQ. In nucleotides, the CDR3 is TGTGCCAGCAGCCCCGGAAGGGGTCCTCACTATGGCTACACCTTC. This sequence encodes CASSPGRGPHYGYTF.

The chain couples TRBV18 to TRBJ2-5, with D unresolved. CDR1 and CDR2 from the germline V gene are KGHSH and LQKENI. There are 14 residues in the CDR3. V was pared by 0 bases and J by 0 bases, with 5 bases between. The CDR3 is CASSPPTDQETQYF. The CDR3 DNA follows: TGTGCCAGCTCACCACCAACGGACCAAGAGACCCAGTACTTC.

This sequence joins TRBV19 and TRBJ2-7; 12 positions match TRBD2. The V gene's germline CDR1 is LNHDA and CDR2 SQIVND (reference sequence). The trim removed 6 bases at V and 2 bases at J, leaving 5 bases unmatched. The CDR3 contains 15 residues. As DNA, the CDR3 is TGTGCCAGTAGCGTAACTAGCGGGGGGCCCTACGAGCAGTACTTC. This translates into CASSVTSGGPYEQYF.

This clone was seen a handful of times. The chain uses TRBV5-1 and TRBJ1-2; the match to TRBD1 covers 8 bases. Germline lookup yields CDR1 SGHRS and CDR2 YFSETQ. The CDR3 has 14 amino acids. Trimming removed 3 bases from V and 4 bases from J; junction bases left unmatched: 5. The CDR3 nucleotides are TGCGCCAGCAGCTCAACCGGACAGGGCTATGGCTACACCTTC. Amino acids: CASSSTGQGYGYTF.

The chain couples TRBV2 to TRBJ1-1, with D hard to call. The CDR3 contains 11 residues. The germline gives CDR1 SNHLY, CDR2 FYNNEI. Trimming shortened V by 6 bases and J by 11 bases, and 13 bases separated the two germline ends. The CDR3 loop is CASSTAVGAFF. CDR3 nucleotide sequence: TGTGCCAGCAGCACCGCCGTGGGCGCTTTCTTT.

This chain uses TRBV5-1 with TRBJ1-3; a weak D match, TRBD1 (6 bases). CDR1 SGHRS and CDR2 YFSETQ come from the germline V gene. CDR3 length: 16 residues. V was cut by 4 bases and J by 0 bases, with 14 bases left in between. CDR3 sequence (DNA): TGCGCCAGCAGCGCTATACAGGGTACCTCTGGAAACACCATATATTTT. It codes for CASSAIQGTSGNTIYF. The whole variable domain, remainder taken from reference TRBV5-1 and TRBJ1-3, is KAGVTQTPRYLIKTRGQQVTLSCSPISGHRSVSWYQQTPGQGLQFLFEYFSETQRNKGNFPGRFSGRQFSNSRSEMNVSTLELGDSALYLCASSAIQGTSGNTIYFGEGSWLTVV.

Concerning this clone itself: This sample includes further DNA sequences coding for the same CDR3. This chain uses TRBV19 with TRBJ1-6, with 10 bases aligning to TRBD1. The length of the CDR3 is 15 residues. The germline gives CDR1 LNHDA, CDR2 SQIVND (reference sequence). The junction had 5 bases not matched to a gene; V was cut back by 3 bases and J by 9 bases. The CDR3 sequence is CASSIGDRGGSPLHF. CDR3 bases: TGTGCCAGTAGTATTGGGGACAGGGGAGGTTCACCCCTCCACTTT.